Listed here are 19 T cell receptor beta chains from one sample, sequenced in a study of blood T cell repertoires in COVID-19. Sequenced by immunoSEQ multiplex PCR; TCRdb stores in-frame clones only, minus some. The sample has some 220,000 clones; 75% to 85% are singletons. The sample consisted of peripheral blood. The receptor set was obtained from a human donor in a cohort sampled during active COVID-19.

Only a few counts were recorded for this clone. This chain connects TRBV3-1 (or the pseudogene TRBV3-2) to TRBJ1-1; a possible D gene is TRBD1 (5 bases). Trimming pared 5 bases from V and 1 base from J, leaving 11 bases between. The germline CDR1 and CDR2 sequences are LGHDT and YNNKEL (reference sequence). This CDR3 is built from 14 residues. CDR3 in amino acids: CASSTNTGNTEAFF. The CDR3 DNA sequence: TGTGCCAGCAGCACAAATACAGGGAACACTGAAGCTTTCTTT.

The table lists this clone with a count of one. CDR3 in amino acids: CASSHQGDKYEQYF. The DNA of the CDR3 is TGTGCCAGCAGCCATCAAGGGGACAAGTACGAGCAGTACTTC. This rearrangement joins TRBV6-2 or TRBV6-3 to TRBJ2-7; the D gene is possibly TRBD1 (6 bases). The CDR3 extends over 14 amino acids. The germline V and J ends were trimmed by 6 bases and 4 bases, with 16 bases remaining between them. The germline gives CDR1 MNHEY, CDR2 SVGEGT.

The chain is built from TRBV24-1 and TRBJ1-2, with D unresolved. The CDR3 loop spans 13 amino acids. Germline loops: CDR1 KGHDR, CDR2 SFDVKD. The V gene lost 3 bases and the J gene lost 4 bases, with 8 bases spanning the gap. This chain's CDR3 is CATSDARSYGYTF. The CDR3 nucleotides read TGTGCCACCAGTGATGCAAGGAGCTATGGCTACACCTTC.

The chain is built from TRBV3-1 (or the pseudogene TRBV3-2) and TRBJ1-2; 9 nucleotides match TRBD1. V was pared by 2 bases and J by 6 bases, with 4 bases of the junction left unmatched. Germline lookup yields CDR1 LGHDT and CDR2 YNNKEL (reference sequence). This CDR3 is built from 14 residues. CDR3 sequence (DNA): TGTGCCAGCAGCCAATTCGGACAGGGGAATGGCTACACCTTC. The encoded protein is CASSQFGQGNGYTF.

This chain uses TRBV3-1 (or the pseudogene TRBV3-2) with TRBJ1-4; possible D gene TRBD1, 5 bases. Germline-derived CDR1 and CDR2 are LGHDT and YNNKEL (reference sequence). Trimming stripped 4 bases from V and 6 bases from J, with 18 bases between. CDR3 length equals 16 residues. The CDR3 nucleotides are TGTGCCAGCAGCCCGCAAGGGCGGCAGGGTGATGAAAAACTGTTTTTT. The encoded protein is CASSPQGRQGDEKLFF.

J is TRBJ2-3 and V is TRBV2, with a tentative D call TRBD1 (5 bases). With 5 bases removed from V and 3 bases from J, the gap between germline ends came to 12 bases. Germline V gene sequence: CDR1 SNHLY, CDR2 FYNNEI. The CDR3 loop spans 14 amino acids. CDR3 bases: TGTGCCAGCAGTTTAACAGGACGGACAGATACGCAGTATTTT. Its protein product is CASSLTGRTDTQYF.

At least ten counts were recorded for this clone. V gene TRBV5-6 combines with J gene TRBJ1-4, with D possibly TRBD1 on 6 matching bases. The CDR3 extends over 13 amino acids. The V gene's germline CDR1 is SGHDT and CDR2 YYEEEE. Trimming pared 2 bases from V and 8 bases from J, leaving 10 bases between. The CDR3 DNA reads as TGTGCCAGCAGCTTACAGGGCGGGGAAAAACTGTTTTTT. Protein: CASSLQGGEKLFF.

This rearrangement joins TRBV5-1 to TRBJ2-7; perhaps TRBD2 as D (5 bases). Trimming cost V 1 base and J 2 bases, with 13 bases left between them. CDR1 is SGHRS, CDR2 YFSETQ, per germline. The CDR3 has 15 amino acids. CDR3 coding DNA: TGCGCCAGCAGCTTGAGGCAGGACTCTACCTACGAGCAGTACTTC. As protein: CASSLRQDSTYEQYF.

This clone was found once. The chain joins TRBV11-2 to TRBJ2-3, with D tentatively TRBD2 (5 bases). CDR3 length equals 15 residues. From germline, CDR1 is SGHAT and CDR2 FQNNGV. The ends were cut back, 8 bases at V and 2 bases at J, with 17 bases in the middle. The CDR3 sequence: CASGSSTTFTDTQYF. The CDR3, as DNA: TGTGCCAGCGGGTCTTCGACTACGTTCACAGATACGCAGTATTTT.

V usage is TRBV5-1 and J usage is TRBJ2-6, with D perhaps matching TRBD2 (5 bases). Trimming cost V 5 bases and J 0 bases, with 15 bases left between them. CDR1 SGHRS and CDR2 YFSETQ come from the germline V gene. The CDR3 extends over 17 amino acids. The CDR3 nucleotides are TGCGCCAGCAGTCTTCCGGGAACGAGCTCTGGGGCCAACGTCCTGACTTTC. Translation: CASSLPGTSSGANVLTF.

The chain combines TRBV6-1 with TRBJ1-2; D call uncertain. The germline V and J ends were trimmed by 3 bases and 5 bases, with 13 bases remaining between them. CDR3 size: 14 residues. Germline CDR1 MNHNS, CDR2 SASEGT. The CDR3 loop reads CASSDGGPEYGYTF. CDR3 coding DNA: TGTGCCAGCAGTGATGGAGGACCGGAATATGGCTACACCTTC.

This chain uses TRBV11-2 with TRBJ2-7, with TRBD1 matching 9 bases. Germline CDR1 is SGHAT and CDR2 is FQNNGV. J lost 1 base, V lost 4 bases, and 2 bases had no gene match. The CDR3 is 14 residues long. The CDR3 is CASSSTGGSYEQYF. The CDR3 coding sequence is TGTGCCAGCAGCTCGACAGGGGGTTCCTACGAGCAGTACTTC.

J is TRBJ2-5 and V is TRBV28; the match to TRBD1 covers 8 bases. Germline assignment: CDR1 MDHEN and CDR2 SYDVKM. This CDR3 comprises 16 residues. Trimming removed 2 bases from V and 5 bases from J; junction bases left unmatched: 10. CDR3 protein: CASSLGQGGFGETQYF. The CDR3 DNA is TGTGCCAGCAGTTTAGGACAGGGTGGGTTCGGGGAGACCCAGTACTTC.

The chain has TRBV19 and TRBJ2-7; D gene ambiguous. Germline CDR1 LNHDA, CDR2 SQIVND (reference sequence). The CDR3 covers 12 residues. The germline V and J ends were trimmed by 3 bases and 2 bases, with 5 bases remaining between them. As DNA, the CDR3 is TGTGCCAGTAGTATCCAGGCCTACGAGCAGTACTTC. Translated: CASSIQAYEQYF.

The rearrangement joins TRBV4-2 to TRBJ2-3; 8 bases map to TRBD1. Germline V lookup: CDR1 LGHNA, CDR2 YNFKEQ. The V and J ends lost 9 bases and 2 bases, in that order; junction bases with no gene match: 7. CDR3 length: 14 amino acids. The CDR3 DNA is TGTGCCAGTACGGGGGACAGGACCACAGATACGCAGTATTTT. Protein product: CASTGDRTTDTQYF.

In its sample, this clone was seen once. The V gene is TRBV11-3, the J gene TRBJ1-1, with 7 nucleotides matching TRBD1. Per the germline V gene, CDR1 is SGHNT and CDR2 is YENEEA. The CDR3 has 13 residues. The V segment lost 5 bases and the J segment 4 bases; nucleotides outside the gene matches: 4. CDR3 amino acids: CASSPGTATEAFF. The CDR3 nucleotides are TGTGCCAGCAGCCCTGGGACAGCCACTGAAGCTTTCTTT.

This clone was seen only once. The V call is TRBV24-1, the J call TRBJ2-5, with 10 bases that match TRBD1. The V gene end was trimmed by 5 bases and the J gene end by 2 bases; junction bases not matched to a gene: 4. Germline CDR1 and CDR2: KGHDR and SFDVKD. This CDR3 is 15 amino acids long. CDR3 DNA sequence: TGTGCCACCAGTGCGGGACAGGGGCCTCAAGAGACCCAGTACTTC. Its protein is CATSAGQGPQETQYF.

The rearrangement uses TRBV4-2 and TRBJ2-1; unclear D gene. This CDR3 comprises 16 residues. Germline lookup yields CDR1 LGHNA and CDR2 YNFKEQ. V was cut by 0 bases and J by 4 bases, with 13 bases left in between. In DNA, the CDR3 is TGTGCCAGCAGCCAAGATCCTTTCCCCTCGTACAATGAGCAGTTCTTC. It codes for CASSQDPFPSYNEQFF.

The chain has TRBV28 and TRBJ2-7; TRBD1 might be the D (5 bases). This CDR3 is built from 12 residues. From germline, CDR1 is MDHEN and CDR2 SYDVKM. V was cut by 2 bases and J by 7 bases, with 9 bases left in between. This CDR3 reads CASSLAKGEQYF. The CDR3 nucleotides read TGTGCCAGCAGTTTAGCTAAGGGGGAGCAGTACTTC.